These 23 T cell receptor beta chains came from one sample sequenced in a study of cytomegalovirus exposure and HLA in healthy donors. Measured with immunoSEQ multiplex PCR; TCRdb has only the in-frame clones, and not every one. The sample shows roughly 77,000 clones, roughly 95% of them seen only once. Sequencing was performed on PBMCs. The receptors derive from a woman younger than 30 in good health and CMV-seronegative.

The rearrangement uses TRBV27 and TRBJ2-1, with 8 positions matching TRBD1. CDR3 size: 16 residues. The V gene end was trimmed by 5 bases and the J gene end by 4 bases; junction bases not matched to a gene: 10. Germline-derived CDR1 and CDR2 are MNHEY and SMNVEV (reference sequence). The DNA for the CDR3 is TGTGCCAGCAGTCCCCTCGGGACAGGAAGTTACAATGAGCAGTTCTTC. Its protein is CASSPLGTGSYNEQFF.

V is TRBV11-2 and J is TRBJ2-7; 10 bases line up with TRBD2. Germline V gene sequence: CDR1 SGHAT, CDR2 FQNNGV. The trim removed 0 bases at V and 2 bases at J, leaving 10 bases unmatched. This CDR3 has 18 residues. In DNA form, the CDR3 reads TGTGCCAGCAGCTTAGATCGAGCGGGAGGGCCCGTGACCTACGAGCAGTACTTC. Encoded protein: CASSLDRAGGPVTYEQYF.

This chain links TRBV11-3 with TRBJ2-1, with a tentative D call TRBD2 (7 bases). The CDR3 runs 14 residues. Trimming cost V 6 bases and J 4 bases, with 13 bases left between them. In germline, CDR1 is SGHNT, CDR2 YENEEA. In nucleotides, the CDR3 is TGTGCCAGCAGGGCCCGGGGGGCGTACAATGAGCAGTTCTTC. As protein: CASRARGAYNEQFF.

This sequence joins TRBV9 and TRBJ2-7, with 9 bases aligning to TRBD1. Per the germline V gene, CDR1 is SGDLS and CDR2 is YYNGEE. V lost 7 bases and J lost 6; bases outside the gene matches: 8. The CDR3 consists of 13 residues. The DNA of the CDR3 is TGTGCCAGCGCATACGGGACAGGGCCCGAGCAGTACTTC. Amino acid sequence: CASAYGTGPEQYF.

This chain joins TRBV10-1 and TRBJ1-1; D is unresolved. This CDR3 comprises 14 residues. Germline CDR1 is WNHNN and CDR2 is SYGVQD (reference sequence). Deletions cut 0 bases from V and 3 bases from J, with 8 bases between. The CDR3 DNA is TGCGCCAGCAGTGAGTCCTACGAGTACACTGAAGCTTTCTTT. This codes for CASSESYEYTEAFF.

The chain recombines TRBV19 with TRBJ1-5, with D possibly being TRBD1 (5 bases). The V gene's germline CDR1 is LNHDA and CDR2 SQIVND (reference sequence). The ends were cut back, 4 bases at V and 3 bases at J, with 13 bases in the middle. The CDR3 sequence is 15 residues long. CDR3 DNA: TGTGCCAGTAGTAGGGGGGGGGAGTTCAATCAGCCCCAGCATTTT. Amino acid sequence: CASSRGGEFNQPQHF.

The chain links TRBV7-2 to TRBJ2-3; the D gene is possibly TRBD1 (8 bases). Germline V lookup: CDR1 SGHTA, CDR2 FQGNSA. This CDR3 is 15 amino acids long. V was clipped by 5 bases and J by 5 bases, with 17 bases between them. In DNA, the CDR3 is TGTGCCAGCAGCCCAGGGGGCGGGAGTGGAGATACGCAGTATTTT. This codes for CASSPGGGSGDTQYF.

CDR3 nucleotides: TGCGCCAGCAGCTTGGGAGGGGGCGGTGAGGAAAAACTGTTTTTT. Amino acids: CASSLGGGGEEKLFF. This chain joins TRBV5-1 and TRBJ1-4; 7 bases align to TRBD1. The ends lost 0 bases at V and 8 bases at J; junction bases unmatched: 7. There are 15 residues in the CDR3. The V gene's germline CDR1 is SGHRS and CDR2 YFSETQ.

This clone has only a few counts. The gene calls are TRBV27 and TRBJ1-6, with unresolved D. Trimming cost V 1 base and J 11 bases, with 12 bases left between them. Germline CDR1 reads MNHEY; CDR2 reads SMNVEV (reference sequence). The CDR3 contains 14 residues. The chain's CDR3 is CASSLLFRGTPLHF. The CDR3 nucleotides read TGTGCCAGCAGTTTATTATTCAGAGGGACACCCCTCCACTTT.

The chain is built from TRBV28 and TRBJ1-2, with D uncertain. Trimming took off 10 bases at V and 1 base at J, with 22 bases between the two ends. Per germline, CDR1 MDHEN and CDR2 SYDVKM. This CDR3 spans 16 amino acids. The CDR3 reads CAISPSGVGVNYGYTF. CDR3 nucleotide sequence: TGTGCCATCAGCCCGTCCGGAGTCGGGGTTAACTATGGCTACACCTTC.

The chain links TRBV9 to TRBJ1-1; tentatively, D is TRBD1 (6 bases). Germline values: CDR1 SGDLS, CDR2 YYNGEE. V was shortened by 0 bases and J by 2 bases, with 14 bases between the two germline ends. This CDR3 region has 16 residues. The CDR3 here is CASSVAIGGSNTEAFF. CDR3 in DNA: TGTGCCAGCAGCGTAGCTATAGGGGGTTCCAACACTGAAGCTTTCTTT.

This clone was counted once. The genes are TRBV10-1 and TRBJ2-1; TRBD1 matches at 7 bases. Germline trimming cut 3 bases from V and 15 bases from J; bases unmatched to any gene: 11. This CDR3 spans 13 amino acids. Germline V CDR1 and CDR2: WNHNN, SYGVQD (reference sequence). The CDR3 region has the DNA TGCGCCAGCAGTGATACGCCACAGGGGCCGGGGTTCTTC. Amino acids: CASSDTPQGPGFF.

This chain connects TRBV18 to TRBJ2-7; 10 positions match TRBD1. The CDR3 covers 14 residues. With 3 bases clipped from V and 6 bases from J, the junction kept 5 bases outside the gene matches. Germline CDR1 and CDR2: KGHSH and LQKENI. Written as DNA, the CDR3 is TGTGCCAGCTCACCCGGGACAGGGGCGGCCGAGCAGTACTTC. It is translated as CASSPGTGAAEQYF.

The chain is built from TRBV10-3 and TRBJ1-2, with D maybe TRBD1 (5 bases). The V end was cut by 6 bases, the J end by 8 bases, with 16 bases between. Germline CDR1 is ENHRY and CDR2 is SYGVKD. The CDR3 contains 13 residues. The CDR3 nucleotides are TGTGCCATCAGGACAGTAGGGGTGGAGGGCTACACCTTC. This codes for CAIRTVGVEGYTF.

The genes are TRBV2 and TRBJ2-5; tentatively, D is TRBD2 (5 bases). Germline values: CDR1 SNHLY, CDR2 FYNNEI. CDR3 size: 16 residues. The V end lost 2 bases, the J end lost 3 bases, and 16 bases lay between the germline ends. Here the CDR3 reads CASSELEGGVKETQYF. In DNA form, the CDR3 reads TGTGCCAGCAGTGAACTAGAGGGTGGGGTAAAAGAGACCCAGTACTTC.

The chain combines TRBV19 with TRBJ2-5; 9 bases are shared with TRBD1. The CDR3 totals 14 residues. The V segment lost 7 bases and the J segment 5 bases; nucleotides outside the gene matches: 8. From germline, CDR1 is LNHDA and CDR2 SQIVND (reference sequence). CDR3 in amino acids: CASTPDRGRETQYF. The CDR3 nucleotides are TGTGCCAGTACCCCGGACAGGGGTCGGGAGACCCAGTACTTC.

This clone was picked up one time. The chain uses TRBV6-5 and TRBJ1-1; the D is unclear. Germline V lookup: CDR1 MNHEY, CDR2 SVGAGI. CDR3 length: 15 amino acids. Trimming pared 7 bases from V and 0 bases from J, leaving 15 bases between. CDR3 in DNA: TGTGCCAGCACTCCACGGGGAGGACTGAACACTGAAGCTTTCTTT. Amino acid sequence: CASTPRGGLNTEAFF.

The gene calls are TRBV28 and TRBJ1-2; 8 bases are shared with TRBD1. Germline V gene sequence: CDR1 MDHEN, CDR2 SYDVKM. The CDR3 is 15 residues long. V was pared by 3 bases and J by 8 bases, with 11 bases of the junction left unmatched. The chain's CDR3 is CASSFLKGQVGGYTF. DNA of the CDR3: TGTGCCAGCAGTTTCTTGAAGGGACAGGTGGGGGGCTACACCTTC.

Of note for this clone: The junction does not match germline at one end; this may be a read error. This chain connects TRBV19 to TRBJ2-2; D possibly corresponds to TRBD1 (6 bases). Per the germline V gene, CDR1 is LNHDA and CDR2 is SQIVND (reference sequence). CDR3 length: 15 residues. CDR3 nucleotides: TGTGCCAGTAGTATGATGACAGGAAACAACGGGGAGCTGTTTTTT. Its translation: CASSMMTGNNGELFF.

CDR3 DNA sequence: TGTGCCAGCAGTTACTCGGTCAGCTCCTATAATTCACCCCTCCACTTT. Encoded protein: CASSYSVSSYNSPLHF. The chain uses TRBV6-5 and TRBJ1-6; D gene uncertain. The CDR3 is 16 amino acids. Germline V gives CDR1 MNHEY, CDR2 SVGAGI. The V and J ends lost 0 bases and 0 bases respectively, with 6 bases between them.

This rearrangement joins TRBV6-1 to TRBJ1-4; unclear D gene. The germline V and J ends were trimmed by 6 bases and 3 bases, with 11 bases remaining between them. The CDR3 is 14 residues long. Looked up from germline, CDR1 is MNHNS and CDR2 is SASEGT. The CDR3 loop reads CASSRGISNEKLFF. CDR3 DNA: TGTGCCAGCAGCCGAGGGATTTCTAATGAAAAACTGTTTTTT.

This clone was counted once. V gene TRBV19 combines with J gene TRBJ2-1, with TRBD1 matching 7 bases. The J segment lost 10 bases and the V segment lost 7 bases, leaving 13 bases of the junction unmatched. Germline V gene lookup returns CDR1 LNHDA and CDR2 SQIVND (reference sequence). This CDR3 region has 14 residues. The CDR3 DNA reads TGTGCCAGTAACCAACCGGGACAGTCGGGGGAGCAGTTCTTC. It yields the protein CASNQPGQSGEQFF. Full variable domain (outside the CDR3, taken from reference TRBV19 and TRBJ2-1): DGGITQSPKYLFRKEGQNVTLSCEQNLNHDAMYWYRQDPGQGLRLIYYSQIVNDFQKGDIAEGYSVSREKKESFPLTVTSAQKNPTAFYLCASNQPGQSGEQFFGPGTRLTVL.

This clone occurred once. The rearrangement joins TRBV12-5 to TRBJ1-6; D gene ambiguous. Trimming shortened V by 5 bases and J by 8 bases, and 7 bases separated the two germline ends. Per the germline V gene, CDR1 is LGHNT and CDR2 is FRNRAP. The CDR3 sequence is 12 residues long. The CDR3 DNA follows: TGTGCTAGTGGTGTTATAGATTCACCCCTCCACTTT. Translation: CASGVIDSPLHF.